This TCR beta chain was sequenced for a study of blood T cells in healthy people across ages. This clonotype was found once. Germline CDR1 is SQVTM and CDR2 is ANQGSEA. V lost 7 bases to trimming and J lost 2 bases; unmatched junction nucleotides: 4. The CDR3 has 14 residues. It was with a sample-barcoded 5' primer and a J-beta primer mix that a second PCR of roughly 7 to 12 cycles was run. From the 5' RACE reads, TCRdb called clonotypes with MiXCR, one entry per CDR3 protein. The table shows hundreds of thousands of distinct CDR3 sequences, with around 50% occurring only once. This sequence originates from a middle-aged man in good health. The chain links TRBV29-1 to TRBJ2-2; TRBD2 agrees at 10 bases. Material: blood. CDR3 residues: CSGQRGGNTGELFF. The CDR3 nucleotides are TGCAGCGGGCAGCGGGGGGGTAACACCGGGGAGCTGTTTTTT.